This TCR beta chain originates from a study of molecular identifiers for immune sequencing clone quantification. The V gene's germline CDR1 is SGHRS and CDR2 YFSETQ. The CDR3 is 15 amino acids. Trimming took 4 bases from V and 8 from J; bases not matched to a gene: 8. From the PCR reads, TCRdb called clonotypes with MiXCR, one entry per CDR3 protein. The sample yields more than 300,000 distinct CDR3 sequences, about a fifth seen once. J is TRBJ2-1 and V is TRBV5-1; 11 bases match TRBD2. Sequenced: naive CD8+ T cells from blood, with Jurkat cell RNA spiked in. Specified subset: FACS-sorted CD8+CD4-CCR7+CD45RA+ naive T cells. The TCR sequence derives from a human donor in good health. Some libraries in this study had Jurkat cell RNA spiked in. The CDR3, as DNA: TGCGCCAGCAGCCCCGGACTAGCGGGCGGCGATGAGCAGTTCTTC. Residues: CASSPGLAGGDEQFF.